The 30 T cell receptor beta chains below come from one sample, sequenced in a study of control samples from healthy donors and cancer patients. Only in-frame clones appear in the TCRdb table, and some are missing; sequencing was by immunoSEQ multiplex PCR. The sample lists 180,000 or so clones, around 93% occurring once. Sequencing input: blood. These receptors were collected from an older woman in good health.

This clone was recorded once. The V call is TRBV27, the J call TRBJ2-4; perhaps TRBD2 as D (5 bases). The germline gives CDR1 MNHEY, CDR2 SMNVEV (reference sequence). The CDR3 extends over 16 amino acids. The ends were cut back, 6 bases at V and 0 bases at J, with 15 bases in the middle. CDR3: CASRNRELLAKNIQYF. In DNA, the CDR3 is TGTGCCAGCAGGAACCGGGAATTGTTAGCCAAAAACATTCAGTACTTC.

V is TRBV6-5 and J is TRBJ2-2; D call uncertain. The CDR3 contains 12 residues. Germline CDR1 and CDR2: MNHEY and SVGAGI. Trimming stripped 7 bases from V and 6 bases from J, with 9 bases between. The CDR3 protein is CASNKRAGELFF. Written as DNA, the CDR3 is TGTGCCAGCAACAAGAGAGCCGGGGAGCTGTTTTTT.

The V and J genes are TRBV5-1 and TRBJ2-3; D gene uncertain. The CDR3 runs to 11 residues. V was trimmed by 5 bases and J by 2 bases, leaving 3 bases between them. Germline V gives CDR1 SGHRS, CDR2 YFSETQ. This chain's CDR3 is CASRDTDTQYF. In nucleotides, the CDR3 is TGCGCCAGCAGGGACACAGATACGCAGTATTTT.

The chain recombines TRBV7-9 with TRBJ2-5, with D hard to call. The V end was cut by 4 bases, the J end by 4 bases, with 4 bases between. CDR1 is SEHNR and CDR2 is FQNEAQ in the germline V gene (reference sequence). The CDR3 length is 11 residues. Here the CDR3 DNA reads TGTGCCAGCAGCTCTAGAGAGACCCAGTACTTC. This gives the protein CASSSRETQYF.

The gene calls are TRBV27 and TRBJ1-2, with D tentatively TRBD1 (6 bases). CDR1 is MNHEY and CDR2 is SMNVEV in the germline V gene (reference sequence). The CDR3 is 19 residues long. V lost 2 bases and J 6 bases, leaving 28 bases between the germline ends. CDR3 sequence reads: CASSLESRGTSLRRDGYTF. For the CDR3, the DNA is TGTGCCAGCAGTTTAGAGAGTCGGGGGACATCACTCCGCCGGGATGGCTACACCTTC.

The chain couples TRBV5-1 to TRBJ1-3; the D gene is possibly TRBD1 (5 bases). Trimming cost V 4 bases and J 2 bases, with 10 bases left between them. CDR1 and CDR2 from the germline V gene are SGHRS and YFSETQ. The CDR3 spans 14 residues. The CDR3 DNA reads TGCGCCAGCAGCCGGGACGGGGCTGGAAACACCATATATTTT. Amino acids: CASSRDGAGNTIYF.

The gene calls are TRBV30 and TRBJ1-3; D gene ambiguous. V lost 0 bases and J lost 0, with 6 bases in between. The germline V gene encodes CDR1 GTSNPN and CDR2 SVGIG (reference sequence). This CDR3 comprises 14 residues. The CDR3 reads CAWSVEYSGNTIYF. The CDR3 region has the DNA TGTGCCTGGAGTGTAGAGTACTCTGGAAACACCATATATTTT.

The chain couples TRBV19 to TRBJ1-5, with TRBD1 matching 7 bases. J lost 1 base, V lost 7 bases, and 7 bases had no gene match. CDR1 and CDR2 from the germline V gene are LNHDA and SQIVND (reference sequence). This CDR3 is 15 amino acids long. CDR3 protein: CASIDRDLSNQPQHF. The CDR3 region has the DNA TGTGCCAGTATAGACAGGGATTTGAGCAATCAGCCCCAGCATTTT.

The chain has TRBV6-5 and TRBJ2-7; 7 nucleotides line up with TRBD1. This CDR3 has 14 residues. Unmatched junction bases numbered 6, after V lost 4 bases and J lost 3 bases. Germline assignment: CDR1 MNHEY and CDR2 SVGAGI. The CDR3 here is CASSSGTDHYEQYF. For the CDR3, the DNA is TGTGCCAGCAGTTCCGGGACAGACCACTACGAGCAGTACTTC.

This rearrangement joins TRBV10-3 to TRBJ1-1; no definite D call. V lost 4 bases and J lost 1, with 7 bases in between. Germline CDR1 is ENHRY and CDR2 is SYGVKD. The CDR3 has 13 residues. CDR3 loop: CAISVTPNTEAFF. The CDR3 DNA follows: TGTGCCATCAGTGTGACACCGAACACTGAAGCTTTCTTT.

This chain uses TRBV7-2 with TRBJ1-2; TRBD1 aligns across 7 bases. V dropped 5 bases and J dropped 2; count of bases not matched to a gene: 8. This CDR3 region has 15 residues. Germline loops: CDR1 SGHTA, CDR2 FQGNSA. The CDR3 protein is CASSNRTGLNYGYTF. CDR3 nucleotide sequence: TGTGCCAGCAGCAATCGGACAGGACTAAACTATGGCTACACCTTC.

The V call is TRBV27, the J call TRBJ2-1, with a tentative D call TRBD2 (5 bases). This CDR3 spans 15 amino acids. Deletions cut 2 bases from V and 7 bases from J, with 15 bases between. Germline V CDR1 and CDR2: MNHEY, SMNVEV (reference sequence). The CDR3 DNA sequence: TGTGCCAGCAGTTTAGTGGGGAGAATTTATAATGAGCAGTTCTTC. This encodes CASSLVGRIYNEQFF.

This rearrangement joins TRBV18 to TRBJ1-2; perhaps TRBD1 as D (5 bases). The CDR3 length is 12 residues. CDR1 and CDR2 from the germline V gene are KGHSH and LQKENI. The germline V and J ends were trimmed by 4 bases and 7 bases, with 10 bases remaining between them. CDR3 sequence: CASSQAGSGYTF. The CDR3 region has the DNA TGTGCCAGCTCACAGGCAGGGTCTGGCTACACCTTC.

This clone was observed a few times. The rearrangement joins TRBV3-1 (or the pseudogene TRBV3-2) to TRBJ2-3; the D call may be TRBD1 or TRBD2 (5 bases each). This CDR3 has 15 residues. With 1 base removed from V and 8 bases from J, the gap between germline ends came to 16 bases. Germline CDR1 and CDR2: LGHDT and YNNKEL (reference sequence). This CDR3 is CASSQAGRGAGTQYF. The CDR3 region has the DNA TGTGCCAGCAGCCAAGCGGGGCGAGGGGCCGGTACGCAGTATTTT.

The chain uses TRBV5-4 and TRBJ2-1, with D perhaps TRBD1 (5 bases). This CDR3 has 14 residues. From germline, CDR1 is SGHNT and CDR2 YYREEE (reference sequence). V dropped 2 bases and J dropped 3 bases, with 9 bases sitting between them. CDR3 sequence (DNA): TGTGCCAGCAGCTTCCAGGGTGGCTACAATGAGCAGTTCTTC. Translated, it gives CASSFQGGYNEQFF.

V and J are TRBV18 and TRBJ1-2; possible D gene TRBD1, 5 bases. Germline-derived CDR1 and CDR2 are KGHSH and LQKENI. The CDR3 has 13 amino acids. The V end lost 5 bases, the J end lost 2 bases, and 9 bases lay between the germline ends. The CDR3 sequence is CASSLGENYGYTF. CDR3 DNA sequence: TGTGCCAGCTCATTAGGGGAGAACTATGGCTACACCTTC.

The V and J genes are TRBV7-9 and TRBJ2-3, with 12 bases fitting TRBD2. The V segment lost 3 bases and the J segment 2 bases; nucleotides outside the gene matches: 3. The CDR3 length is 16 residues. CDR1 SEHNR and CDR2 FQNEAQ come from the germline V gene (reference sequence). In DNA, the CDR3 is TGTGCCAGCAGCTTGGGGACTAGCGGGTACACAGATACGCAGTATTTT. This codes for CASSLGTSGYTDTQYF.

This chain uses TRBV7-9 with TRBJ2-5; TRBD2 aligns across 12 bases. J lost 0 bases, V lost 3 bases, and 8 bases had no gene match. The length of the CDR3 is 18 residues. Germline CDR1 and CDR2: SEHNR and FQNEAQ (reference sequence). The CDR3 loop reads CASSFAGLAGQNQETQYF. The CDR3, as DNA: TGTGCCAGCAGCTTTGCGGGACTAGCGGGCCAGAACCAAGAGACCCAGTACTTC.

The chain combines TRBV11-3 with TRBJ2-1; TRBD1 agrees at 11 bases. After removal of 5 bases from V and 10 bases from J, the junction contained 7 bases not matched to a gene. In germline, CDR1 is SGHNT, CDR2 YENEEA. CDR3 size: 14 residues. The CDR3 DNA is TGTGCCAGCAGCCCCCGGACAGGGGGCGGCGAGCAGTTCTTC. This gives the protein CASSPRTGGGEQFF.

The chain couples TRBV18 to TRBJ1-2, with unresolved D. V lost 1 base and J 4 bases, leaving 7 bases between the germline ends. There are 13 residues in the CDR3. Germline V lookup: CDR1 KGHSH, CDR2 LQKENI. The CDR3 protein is CASSPQARYGYTF. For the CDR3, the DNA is TGTGCCAGCTCACCACAGGCCCGCTATGGCTACACCTTC.

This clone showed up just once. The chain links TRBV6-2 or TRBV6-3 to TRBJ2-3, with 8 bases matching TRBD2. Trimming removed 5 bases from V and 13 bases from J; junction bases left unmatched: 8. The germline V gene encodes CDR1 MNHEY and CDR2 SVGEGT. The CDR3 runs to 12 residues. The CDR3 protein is CASSHGGGPEYF. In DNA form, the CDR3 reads TGTGCCAGCAGTCACGGGGGGGGGCCGGAGTATTTT.

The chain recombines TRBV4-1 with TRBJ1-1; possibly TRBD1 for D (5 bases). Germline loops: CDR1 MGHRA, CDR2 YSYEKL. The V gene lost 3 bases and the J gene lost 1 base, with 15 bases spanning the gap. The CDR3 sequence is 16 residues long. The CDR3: CASSHLGRGQNTEAFF. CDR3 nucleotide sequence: TGCGCCAGCAGCCACCTCGGGAGGGGCCAGAACACTGAAGCTTTCTTT.

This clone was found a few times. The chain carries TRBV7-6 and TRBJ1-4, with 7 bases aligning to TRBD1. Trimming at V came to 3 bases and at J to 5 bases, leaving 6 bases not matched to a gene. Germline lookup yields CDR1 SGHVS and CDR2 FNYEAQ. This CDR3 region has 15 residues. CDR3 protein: CASSLGQILNEKLFF. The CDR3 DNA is TGTGCCAGCAGCTTGGGACAGATCTTAAATGAAAAACTGTTTTTT. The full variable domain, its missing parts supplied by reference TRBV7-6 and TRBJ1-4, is GAGVSQSPRYKVTKRGQDVALRCDPISGHVSLYWYRQALGQGPEFLTYFNYEAQQDKSGLPNDRFSAERPEGSISTLTIQRTEQRDSAMYRCASSLGQILNEKLFFGSGTQLSVL.

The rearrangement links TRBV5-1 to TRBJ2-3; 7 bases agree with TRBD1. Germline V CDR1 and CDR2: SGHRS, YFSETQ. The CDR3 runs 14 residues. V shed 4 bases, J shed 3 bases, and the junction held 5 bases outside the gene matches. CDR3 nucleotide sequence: TGCGCCAGCAGCCTGGAACAGGGGACAGATACGCAGTATTTT. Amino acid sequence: CASSLEQGTDTQYF.

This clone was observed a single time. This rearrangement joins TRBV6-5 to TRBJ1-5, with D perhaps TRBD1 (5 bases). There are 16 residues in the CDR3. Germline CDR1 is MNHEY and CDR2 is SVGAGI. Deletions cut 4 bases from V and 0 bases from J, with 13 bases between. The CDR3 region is CASSSRGGDSNQPQHF. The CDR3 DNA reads TGTGCCAGCAGTTCCCGTGGGGGGGATAGCAATCAGCCCCAGCATTTT.

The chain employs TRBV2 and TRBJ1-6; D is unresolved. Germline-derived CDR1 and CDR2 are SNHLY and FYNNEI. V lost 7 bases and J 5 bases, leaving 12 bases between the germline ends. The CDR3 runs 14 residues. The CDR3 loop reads CASIPGLNNSPLHF. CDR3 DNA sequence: TGTGCCAGCATCCCCGGACTGAATAATTCACCCCTCCACTTT.

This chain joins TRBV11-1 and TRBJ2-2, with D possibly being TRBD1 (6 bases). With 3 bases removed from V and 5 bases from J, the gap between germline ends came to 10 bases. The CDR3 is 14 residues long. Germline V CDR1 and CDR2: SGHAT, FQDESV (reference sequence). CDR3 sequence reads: CASSLRTATGELFF. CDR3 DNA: TGTGCCAGCAGCTTGAGGACAGCTACCGGGGAGCTGTTTTTT.

CDR3 in amino acids: CSVHYRTGVGYTF. The CDR3, as DNA: TGCAGCGTTCATTACCGGACAGGGGTCGGCTACACCTTC. V is TRBV29-1 and J is TRBJ1-2; 9 bases agree with TRBD1. Germline assignment: CDR1 SQVTM and CDR2 ANQGSEA. Trimming removed 5 bases from V and 8 bases from J; junction bases left unmatched: 9. This CDR3 spans 13 amino acids.

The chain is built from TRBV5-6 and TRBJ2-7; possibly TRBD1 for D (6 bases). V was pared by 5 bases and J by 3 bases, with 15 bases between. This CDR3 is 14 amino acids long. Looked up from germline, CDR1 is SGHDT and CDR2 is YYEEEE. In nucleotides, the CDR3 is TGTGCCAGCAGTCAACTGGACAGAGACTACGAGCAGTACTTC. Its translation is CASSQLDRDYEQYF.

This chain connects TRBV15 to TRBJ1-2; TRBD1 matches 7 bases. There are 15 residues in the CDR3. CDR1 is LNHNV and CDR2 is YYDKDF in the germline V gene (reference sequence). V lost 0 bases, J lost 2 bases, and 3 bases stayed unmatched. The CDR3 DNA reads TGTGCCACCAGCAGAGACCAGGGGGTAAACTATGGCTACACCTTC. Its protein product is CATSRDQGVNYGYTF.